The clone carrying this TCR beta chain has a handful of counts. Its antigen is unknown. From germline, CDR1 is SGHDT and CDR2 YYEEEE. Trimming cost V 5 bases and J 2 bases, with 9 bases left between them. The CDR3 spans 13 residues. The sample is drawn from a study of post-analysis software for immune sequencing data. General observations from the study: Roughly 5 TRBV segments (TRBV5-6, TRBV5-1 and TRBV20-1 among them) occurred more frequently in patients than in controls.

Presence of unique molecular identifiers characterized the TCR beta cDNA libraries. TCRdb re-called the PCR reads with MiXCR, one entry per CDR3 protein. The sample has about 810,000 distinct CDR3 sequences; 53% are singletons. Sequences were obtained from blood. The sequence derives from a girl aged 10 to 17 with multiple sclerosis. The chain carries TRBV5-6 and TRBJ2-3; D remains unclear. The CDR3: CASSYALTDTQYF. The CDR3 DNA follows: TGTGCCAGCAGTTATGCCCTCACAGATACGCAGTATTTT. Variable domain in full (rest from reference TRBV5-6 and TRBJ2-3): DAGVTQSPTHLIKTRGQQVTLRCSPKSGHDTVSWYQQALGQGPQFIFQYYEEEERQRGNFPDRFSGHQFPNYSSELNVNALLLGDSALYLCASSYALTDTQYFGPGTRLTVL.